This is a list of T cell receptor beta chains from one sample in a study of persistence of HIV-infected CD4 T cells. Assay used: immunoSEQ multiplex PCR; TCRdb lists only in-frame clones, some missing. The sample lists some 48,000 clones; 75% to 85% were seen once. Antigens for these TCRs are unknown. Material: CD4+ T cells sorted from PBMCs after approximately 20-hour stimulation, obtained from a patient who received antiretroviral therapy. The receptors derive from an adult man with HIV who was CMV-seropositive. Each CDR3 is given with its conserved first and last residue. Each record gives: clone size, J gene, V gene, D gene, CDR3 protein, CDR3 DNA. D genes are given only for firm matches. Not all rows give a size; the values are once, few, many and, for expanded clones, a class.

>-|TRBJ2-5|TRBV27|TRBD2
CASRRLGLAGVETQYF
TGTGCCAGCAGGCGCCTAGGACTAGCGGGAGTAGAGACCCAGTACTTC
>many|TRBJ1-3|TRBV4-1|-
CASSRPGREPTGNTIYF
TGCGCCAGCAGCCGCCCGGGACGGGAGCCGACTGGAAACACCATATATTTT
>-|TRBJ2-2|TRBV7-2|-
CASSLRGRAGELFF
TGTGCCAGCAGCTTAAGAGGTCGGGCCGGGGAGCTGTTTTTT
>-|TRBJ2-3|TRBV23-1|TRBD2
CASRGGRVVTDTQYF
TGCGCCAGTCGGGGGGGCAGGGTAGTAACAGATACGCAGTATTTT
>-|TRBJ2-7|TRBV5-1|TRBD1
CASSSLRGQGASGEQYF
TGCGCCAGCAGCAGCCTACGGGGGCAGGGGGCATCAGGAGAGCAGTACTTC
>-|TRBJ2-3|TRBV27|TRBD2
CASSSSIRGRGTQYF
TGTGCCAGCAGTTCCTCTATCCGCGGGAGGGGGACGCAGTATTTT
>-|TRBJ1-4|TRBV24-1|-
CATSDFLTAEKLFF
TGTGCCACCAGTGATTTCTTGACAGCAGAAAAACTGTTTTTT
>once|TRBJ2-7|TRBV2|-
CASSPDTATYEQYF
TGTGCCAGCAGTCCTGACACGGCAACCTACGAGCAGTACTTC
>few|TRBJ2-1|TRBV16|TRBD1
CASSQFSGQGSSYNEQFF
TGTGCCAGCAGCCAATTCTCCGGACAGGGGAGTTCCTACAATGAGCAGTTCTTC
>-|TRBJ2-5|TRBV10-3|TRBD1
CAIKGATVETQYF
TGTGCCATAAAGGGGGCGACTGTCGAGACCCAGTACTTC
>once|TRBJ1-1|TRBV5-1|TRBD1
CASSPRQGRGNTEAFF
TGCGCCAGCAGCCCGCGACAGGGGCGAGGGAACACTGAAGCTTTCTTT
>-|TRBJ2-7|TRBV7-9|TRBD1
CASSYGTGSTYEQYF
TGTGCCAGCAGCTATGGGACAGGGAGTACCTACGAGCAGTACTTC
>few|TRBJ1-1|TRBV28|-
CASMLRGEKAFF
TGTGCCAGCATGCTGCGAGGGGAGAAAGCTTTCTTT
>-|TRBJ2-4|TRBV25-1|-
CASSEQGMGNIQYF
TGTGCCAGCAGTGAACAGGGGATGGGAAACATTCAGTACTTC
>few|TRBJ1-2|TRBV19|TRBD1
CASSTQGVNYGYTF
TGTGCCAGTAGTACACAGGGGGTCAACTATGGCTACACCTTC
>-|TRBJ1-5|TRBV11-2|TRBD1
CASSSWTGVNNQPQHF
TGTGCCAGCAGCTCTTGGACAGGGGTCAACAATCAGCCCCAGCATTTT
>-|TRBJ2-1|TRBV7-3|-
CASSPTGDNEQFF
TGTGCCAGCAGTCCGACAGGAGACAATGAGCAGTTCTTC
>-|TRBJ2-2|TRBV25-1|-
CASSSSGNTGELFF
TGTGCCAGCAGTTCAAGCGGAAACACCGGGGAGCTGTTTTTT
>-|TRBJ1-1|TRBV10-3|-
CAISARGNTEAFF
TGTGCCATCAGTGCCAGGGGCAACACTGAAGCTTTCTTT
>medium-sized|TRBJ1-5|TRBV2|TRBD1
CASSETGGSRQPQHF
TGTGCCAGCAGTGAAACAGGGGGATCCAGACAGCCCCAGCATTTT
>-|TRBJ2-7|TRBV5-4|TRBD2
CASSLVGGPREQYF
TGTGCCAGCAGCTTGGTGGGAGGGCCTCGGGAGCAGTACTTC
>-|TRBJ2-2|TRBV18|-
CASSPRPGTGELFF
TGTGCCAGCTCACCCAGACCCGGGACCGGGGAGCTGTTTTTT